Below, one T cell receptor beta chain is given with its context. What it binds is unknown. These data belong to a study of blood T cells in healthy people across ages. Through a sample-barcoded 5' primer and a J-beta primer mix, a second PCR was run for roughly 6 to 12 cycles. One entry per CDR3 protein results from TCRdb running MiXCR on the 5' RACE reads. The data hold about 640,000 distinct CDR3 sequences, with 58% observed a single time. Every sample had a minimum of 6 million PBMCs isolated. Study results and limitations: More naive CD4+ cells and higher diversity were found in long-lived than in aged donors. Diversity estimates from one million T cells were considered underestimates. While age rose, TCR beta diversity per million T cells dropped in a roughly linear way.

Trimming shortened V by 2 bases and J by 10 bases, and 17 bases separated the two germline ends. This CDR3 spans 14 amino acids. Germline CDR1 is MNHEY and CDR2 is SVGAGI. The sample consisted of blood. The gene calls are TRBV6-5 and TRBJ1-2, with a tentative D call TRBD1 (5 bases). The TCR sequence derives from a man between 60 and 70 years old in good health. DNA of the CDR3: TGTGCCAGCAGTTACGATGGAGGGGTGTCTTACTACACCTTC. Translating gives CASSYDGGVSYYTF.